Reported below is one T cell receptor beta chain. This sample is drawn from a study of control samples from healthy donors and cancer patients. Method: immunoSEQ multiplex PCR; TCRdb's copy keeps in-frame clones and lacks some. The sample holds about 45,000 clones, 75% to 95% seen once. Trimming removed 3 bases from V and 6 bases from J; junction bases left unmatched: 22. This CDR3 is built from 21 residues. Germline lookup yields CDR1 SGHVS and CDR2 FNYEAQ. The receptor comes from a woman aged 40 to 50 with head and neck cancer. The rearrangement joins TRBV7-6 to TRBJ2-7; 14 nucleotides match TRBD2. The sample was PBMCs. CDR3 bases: TGTGCCAGCAGCTTGTTATTACCGGGACAATTCGGGACTAGCGGGGGCACCGAGCAGTACTTC. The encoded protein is CASSLLLPGQFGTSGGTEQYF.